This T cell receptor beta chain was found in a study of CD8 T cells in ankylosing spondylitis. This clonotype appeared many times. The CDR3 extends over 13 amino acids. The V end was cut by 6 bases, the J end by 5 bases, with 16 bases between. Germline V lookup: CDR1 SQVTM, CDR2 ANQGSEA. Each CDR3 protein gets one entry after TCRdb re-called the 5' RACE reads with MiXCR. The sample holds 150,000 to 200,000 distinct CDR3 sequences, 18% seen once. Sample: blood, either unsorted or a sorted T cell fraction (not recorded which). The sequence came from a male donor between 5 and 29 years old with ankylosing spondylitis or in good health (not recorded which). J is TRBJ1-1 and V is TRBV29-1; TRBD1 might be the D (6 bases). The CDR3 nucleotides are TGCAGCGTCCGGTTAGGGGGGCCGACTGAAGCTTTCTTT. This gives the protein CSVRLGGPTEAFF.